The rows below give T cell receptor beta chains drawn from one sample of a study of OX40 agonist ivuxolimab in advanced cancers. The protocol was immunoSEQ multiplex PCR, while the TCRdb copy is restricted to in-frame clones and leaves out a portion. The sample records some 15,000 clones, about 89% being singletons. The sample in question was CD4+ or CD8+ T cells sorted from blood, obtained in a trial of the OX40 agonist ivuxolimab. These receptors were obtained from an adult with an advanced solid tumor such as melanoma, head and neck, liver or kidney cancer. Each CDR3 is given with its conserved first and last residue. The D gene is left open where the match is weak. Rows may omit the clone size; those that give it use once, few, many or a size class.

clone_size: NA
j_call: TRBJ1-1
d_call: NA
v_call: TRBV11-1
cdr3_aa: CASSPLGGRPLNTEAFF
cdr3_nt: TGTGCCAGCAGCCCACTGGGGGGCCGACCACTGAACACTGAAGCTTTCTTT

clone_size: NA
j_call: TRBJ2-3
d_call: NA
v_call: TRBV5-8
cdr3_aa: CASSRTPSAATNTQYF
cdr3_nt: TGTGCCAGCAGCCGAACCCCTAGCGCCGCCACGAATACGCAGTATTTT

clone_size: NA
j_call: TRBJ1-3
d_call: NA
v_call: TRBV11-2
cdr3_aa: CASIGGGSGNTIYF
cdr3_nt: TGTGCCAGCATCGGGGGGGGATCTGGAAACACCATATATTTT

clone_size: NA
j_call: TRBJ2-7
d_call: TRBD1
v_call: TRBV5-6
cdr3_aa: CASSFGTGAYEQYF
cdr3_nt: TGTGCCAGCAGCTTCGGGACAGGGGCCTACGAGCAGTACTTC

clone_size: NA
j_call: TRBJ1-1
d_call: NA
v_call: TRBV27
cdr3_aa: CASSLGVRGNTEAFF
cdr3_nt: TGTGCCAGCAGTTTGGGGGTCCGCGGGAACACTGAAGCTTTCTTT

clone_size: once
j_call: TRBJ2-1
d_call: TRBD2
v_call: TRBV13
cdr3_aa: CASSGGLAAYNEQFF
cdr3_nt: TGTGCCAGCAGCGGGGGACTAGCGGCCTACAATGAGCAGTTCTTC

clone_size: once
j_call: TRBJ1-1
d_call: NA
v_call: TRBV7-9
cdr3_aa: CASSFADTEAFF
cdr3_nt: TGTGCCAGCAGCTTCGCAGACACTGAAGCTTTCTTT

clone_size: NA
j_call: TRBJ1-2
d_call: TRBD1
v_call: TRBV5-1
cdr3_aa: CASSSPGQGFGYTF
cdr3_nt: TGCGCCAGCAGCTCACCGGGACAGGGGTTTGGCTACACCTTC

clone_size: NA
j_call: TRBJ1-1
d_call: NA
v_call: TRBV6-6
cdr3_aa: CASSYGPGMNTEAFF
cdr3_nt: TGTGCCAGCAGTTACGGTCCGGGGATGAACACTGAAGCTTTCTTT

clone_size: once
j_call: TRBJ1-1
d_call: NA
v_call: TRBV4-1
cdr3_aa: CASSQDPAGAYTEAFF
cdr3_nt: TGCGCCAGCAGCCAAGATCCGGCAGGGGCCTATACTGAAGCTTTCTTT

clone_size: NA
j_call: TRBJ2-7
d_call: NA
v_call: TRBV5-5
cdr3_aa: CASSLDTWEQYF
cdr3_nt: TGTGCCAGCAGCTTGGACACGTGGGAGCAGTACTTC

clone_size: NA
j_call: TRBJ2-5
d_call: TRBD1
v_call: TRBV5-6
cdr3_aa: CASSYSGTGDLSPETQYF
cdr3_nt: TGTGCCAGCAGCTACTCCGGGACAGGGGACCTAAGTCCGGAGACCCAGTACTTC

clone_size: NA
j_call: TRBJ2-1
d_call: NA
v_call: TRBV28
cdr3_aa: CASSSPGPGWEQFF
cdr3_nt: TGTGCCAGCAGTTCCCCAGGACCCGGTTGGGAGCAGTTCTTC

clone_size: NA
j_call: TRBJ2-1
d_call: TRBD2
v_call: TRBV4-1
cdr3_aa: CASGIGLASYNEQFF
cdr3_nt: TGCGCCAGCGGTATAGGACTAGCTTCCTACAATGAGCAGTTCTTC

clone_size: NA
j_call: TRBJ2-7
d_call: NA
v_call: TRBV27
cdr3_aa: CASSLTGYEQYF
cdr3_nt: TGTGCCAGCAGTTTGACAGGTTACGAGCAGTACTTC

clone_size: NA
j_call: TRBJ2-1
d_call: NA
v_call: TRBV10-2
cdr3_aa: CASSAGDNEQFF
cdr3_nt: TGCGCCAGCAGTGCCGGAGACAATGAGCAGTTCTTC

clone_size: NA
j_call: TRBJ2-2
d_call: NA
v_call: TRBV4-1
cdr3_aa: CASSQLGAGELFF
cdr3_nt: TGCGCCAGCAGCCAATTGGGGGCCGGGGAGCTGTTTTTT

clone_size: NA
j_call: TRBJ2-1
d_call: TRBD2
v_call: TRBV2
cdr3_aa: CASSNLAGGEIEQFF
cdr3_nt: TGTGCCAGCAGTAACCTAGCGGGAGGGGAGATTGAGCAGTTCTTC

clone_size: NA
j_call: TRBJ1-1
d_call: NA
v_call: TRBV5-5
cdr3_aa: CASSLPGDAEAFF
cdr3_nt: TGTGCCAGCAGCTTACCGGGGGACGCTGAAGCTTTCTTT

clone_size: NA
j_call: TRBJ2-7
d_call: TRBD2
v_call: TRBV28
cdr3_aa: CASSLLGGFYEQYF
cdr3_nt: TGTGCCAGCAGTTTATTGGGAGGGTTTTACGAGCAGTACTTC

clone_size: once
j_call: TRBJ2-1
d_call: TRBD2
v_call: TRBV13
cdr3_aa: CASSLVGTSGSNEQFF
cdr3_nt: TGTGCCAGCAGCTTAGTGGGGACTAGCGGGAGTAATGAGCAGTTCTTC

clone_size: NA
j_call: TRBJ2-5
d_call: NA
v_call: TRBV7-9
cdr3_aa: CASSETGIKETQYF
cdr3_nt: TGTGCCAGCAGCGAGACCGGGATAAAAGAGACCCAGTACTTC

clone_size: NA
j_call: TRBJ2-1
d_call: TRBD1
v_call: TRBV19
cdr3_aa: CASNLRGLNYNEQFF
cdr3_nt: TGTGCCAGTAATCTCAGGGGGCTCAATTACAATGAGCAGTTCTTC

clone_size: NA
j_call: TRBJ2-7
d_call: TRBD1
v_call: TRBV27
cdr3_aa: CASSTGTGMSEQYF
cdr3_nt: TGTGCCAGCAGTACCGGGACAGGGATGAGCGAGCAGTACTTC

clone_size: NA
j_call: TRBJ2-7
d_call: TRBD2
v_call: TRBV5-4
cdr3_aa: CASSFRTSGSYEQYF
cdr3_nt: TGTGCCAGCAGTTTCCGGACTAGCGGGAGTTACGAGCAGTACTTC

clone_size: NA
j_call: TRBJ1-1
d_call: NA
v_call: TRBV29-1
cdr3_aa: CSVELGAGEAFF
cdr3_nt: TGCAGCGTTGAACTGGGAGCGGGTGAAGCTTTCTTT

clone_size: NA
j_call: TRBJ1-2
d_call: TRBD1
v_call: TRBV27
cdr3_aa: CASRDRGLGYTF
cdr3_nt: TGTGCCAGCAGGGACAGGGGGCTTGGCTACACCTTC

clone_size: NA
j_call: TRBJ1-2
d_call: NA
v_call: TRBV13
cdr3_aa: CASSLAGDPFYGYTF
cdr3_nt: TGTGCCAGCAGCTTAGCTGGTGACCCGTTTTATGGCTACACCTTC

clone_size: NA
j_call: TRBJ2-5
d_call: TRBD2
v_call: TRBV11-1
cdr3_aa: CASSFSGDNQETQYF
cdr3_nt: TGTGCCAGCAGCTTTAGCGGGGACAACCAAGAGACCCAGTACTTC

clone_size: NA
j_call: TRBJ2-2
d_call: TRBD2
v_call: TRBV7-6
cdr3_aa: CASSPTGGAGELFF
cdr3_nt: TGTGCCAGCAGCCCGACGGGGGGTGCAGGGGAGCTGTTTTTT

clone_size: once
j_call: TRBJ1-1
d_call: TRBD1
v_call: TRBV6-4
cdr3_aa: CASSDSYPPQGAMNTEAFF
cdr3_nt: TGTGCCAGCAGTGACTCATACCCCCCGCAGGGGGCAATGAACACTGAAGCTTTCTTT

clone_size: NA
j_call: TRBJ2-1
d_call: TRBD2
v_call: TRBV11-3
cdr3_aa: CASSLGVGGPDEQFF
cdr3_nt: TGTGCCAGCAGCTTAGGAGTGGGAGGGCCCGATGAGCAGTTCTTC

clone_size: NA
j_call: TRBJ1-1
d_call: TRBD1
v_call: TRBV7-2
cdr3_aa: CASSMDREAFF
cdr3_nt: TGTGCCAGCAGCATGGACAGGGAAGCTTTCTTT

clone_size: NA
j_call: TRBJ2-1
d_call: NA
v_call: TRBV5-6
cdr3_aa: CASSFPDLSSYNEQFF
cdr3_nt: TGTGCCAGCAGCTTCCCAGATCTAAGCTCCTACAATGAGCAGTTCTTC